This entry is about one T cell receptor beta chain. This entry belongs to a study of blood T cell repertoires in COVID-19. Study summary: Samples came from the United States, Italy and Spain, spanning acute and convalescent COVID-19. T cells, B-cell-depleted T cells, or PBMCs supplied cDNA or gDNA.

The germline V gene has CDR1 LNHDA and CDR2 SQIVND (reference sequence). CDR3 length: 14 amino acids. Trimming stripped 4 bases from V and 0 bases from J, with 6 bases between. Original methodology: Amplified reference gene primers provided the basis for estimating nucleated cell counts. Sequencing used immunoSEQ multiplex PCR; TCRdb keeps in-frame clones, though not all of them. Clonal size and the V and J genes are those of that table, whereas D and trimming came from the DNA. The sample holds around 64,000 clones, roughly 84% seen once. The sequenced sample was peripheral blood. The source of this sequence is a man older than 75 in a cohort sampled during active COVID-19. V gene TRBV19 combines with J gene TRBJ2-2; D gene uncertain. As DNA, the CDR3 is TGTGCCAGTAGTACAACATCGAACACCGGGGAGCTGTTTTTT. Translated, it gives CASSTTSNTGELFF.